Listed below are T cell receptor beta chains from one sample, sequenced in a study of molecular identifiers for immune sequencing clone quantification. TCRdb ran MiXCR on the PCR reads and lists one entry per CDR3 protein. The table lists more than 550,000 distinct CDR3 sequences, over 25% of them singletons, with roughly 0.83% in the top ten. The source material was naive CD8+ T cells from blood, with Jurkat cell RNA spiked in. The receptors here all came from a human donor in good health. Some libraries in this study had Jurkat cell RNA spiked in. CDR3s include the opening cysteine and the closing phenylalanine or tryptophan.

j_gene	v_gene	CDR3aa
TRBJ1-5	TRBV7-9	CASSHTAGHINQPQHF
TRBJ1-1	TRBV25-1	CASSGHRRPEATEAFF
TRBJ2-7	TRBV9	CASSAADSSYEQYF
TRBJ1-1	TRBV28	CASGDLDRASEAFF
TRBJ2-7	TRBV27	CASSSPFNEQYF
TRBJ2-3	TRBV7-9	CASSPGWGTATQYF
TRBJ2-2	TRBV29-1	CSVEGPNTGELFF
TRBJ2-7	TRBV5-4	CASSSSRLGSYEQYF
TRBJ2-2	TRBV28	CASSFGDSGELFF
TRBJ2-7	TRBV6-5	CASSTWGAGGFYEQYF
TRBJ2-3	TRBV11-2	CASSLGPRADAQYF
TRBJ1-5	TRBV19	CASSSTGQFRRYSNQPQHF
TRBJ2-7	TRBV4-3	CASSQTGQGTRYEQYF
TRBJ1-1	TRBV14	CASSQGQKISAFF
TRBJ1-4	TRBV7-8	CASKDRAWTNEKLFF
TRBJ2-5	TRBV11-2	CASSLVSGLAEETQYF
TRBJ2-6	TRBV30	CAWALGSAANVLTF
TRBJ2-7	TRBV4-3	CASSQERQSGYEQYF
TRBJ1-4	TRBV6-5	CASSYSGTGGEKLFF